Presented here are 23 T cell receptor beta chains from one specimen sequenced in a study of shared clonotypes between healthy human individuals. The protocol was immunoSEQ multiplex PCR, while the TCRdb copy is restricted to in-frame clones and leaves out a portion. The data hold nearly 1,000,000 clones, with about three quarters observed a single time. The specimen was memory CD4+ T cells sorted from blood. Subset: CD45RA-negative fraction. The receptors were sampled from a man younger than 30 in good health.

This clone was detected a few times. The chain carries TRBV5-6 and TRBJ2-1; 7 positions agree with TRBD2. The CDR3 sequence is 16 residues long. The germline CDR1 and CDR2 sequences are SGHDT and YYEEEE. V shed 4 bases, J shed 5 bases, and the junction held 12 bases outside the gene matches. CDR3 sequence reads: CASSARGGLLDNEQFF. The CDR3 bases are TGTGCCAGCAGCGCCCGCGGGGGACTCCTTGACAATGAGCAGTTCTTC.

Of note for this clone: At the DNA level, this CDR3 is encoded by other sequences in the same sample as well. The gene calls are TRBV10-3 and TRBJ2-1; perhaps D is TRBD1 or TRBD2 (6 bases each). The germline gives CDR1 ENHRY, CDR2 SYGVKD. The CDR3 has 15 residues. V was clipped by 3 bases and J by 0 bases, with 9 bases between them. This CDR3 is CAISDGGPSYNEQFF. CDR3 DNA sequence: TGTGCCATCAGTGACGGGGGCCCCTCCTACAATGAGCAGTTCTTC.

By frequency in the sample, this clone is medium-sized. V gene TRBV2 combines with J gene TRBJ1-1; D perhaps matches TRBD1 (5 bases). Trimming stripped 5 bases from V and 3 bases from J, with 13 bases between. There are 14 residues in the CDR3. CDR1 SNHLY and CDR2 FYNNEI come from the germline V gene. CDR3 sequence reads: CASSRAGRDTEAFF. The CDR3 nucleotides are TGTGCCAGCAGTCGGGCAGGGAGGGACACTGAAGCTTTCTTT. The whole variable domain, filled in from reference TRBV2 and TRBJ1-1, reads EPEVTQTPSHQVTQMGQEVILRCVPISNHLYFYWYRQILGQKVEFLVSFYNNEISEKSEIFDDQFSVERPDGSNFTLKIRSTKLEDSAMYFCASSRAGRDTEAFFGQGTRLTVV.

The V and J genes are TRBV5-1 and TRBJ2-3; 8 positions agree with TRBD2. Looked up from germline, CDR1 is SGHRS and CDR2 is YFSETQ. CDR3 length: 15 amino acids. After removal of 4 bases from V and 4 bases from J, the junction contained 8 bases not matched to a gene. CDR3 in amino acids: CASSVKRELPDTQYF. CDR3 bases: TGCGCCAGCAGCGTGAAGCGGGAGCTTCCAGATACGCAGTATTTT.

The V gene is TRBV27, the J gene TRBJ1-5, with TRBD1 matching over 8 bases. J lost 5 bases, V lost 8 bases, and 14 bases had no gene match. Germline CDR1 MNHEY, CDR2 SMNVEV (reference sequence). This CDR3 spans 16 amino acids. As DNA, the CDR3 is TGTGCCAGCTATAACTTCCGGGACAGGACTCATCAGCCCCAGCATTTT. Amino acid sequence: CASYNFRDRTHQPQHF.

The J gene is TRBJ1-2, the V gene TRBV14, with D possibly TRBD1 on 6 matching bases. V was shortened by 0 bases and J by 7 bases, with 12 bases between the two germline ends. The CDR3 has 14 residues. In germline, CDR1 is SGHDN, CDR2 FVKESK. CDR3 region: CASSQDRGQAGYTF. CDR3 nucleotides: TGTGCCAGCAGCCAAGACAGGGGCCAGGCTGGCTACACCTTC.

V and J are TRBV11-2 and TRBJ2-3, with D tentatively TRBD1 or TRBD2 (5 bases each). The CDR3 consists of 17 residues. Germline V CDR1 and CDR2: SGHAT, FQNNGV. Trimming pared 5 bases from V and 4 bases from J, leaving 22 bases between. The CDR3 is CASSNSGTPKVPDTQYF. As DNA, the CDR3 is TGTGCCAGCAGCAATTCCGGGACCCCCAAGGTTCCAGATACGCAGTATTTT.

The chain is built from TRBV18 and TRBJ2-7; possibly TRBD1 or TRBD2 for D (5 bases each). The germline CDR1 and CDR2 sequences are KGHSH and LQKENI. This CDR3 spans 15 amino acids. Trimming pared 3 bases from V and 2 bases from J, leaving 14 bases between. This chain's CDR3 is CASSPRQGEAYEQYF. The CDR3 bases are TGTGCCAGCTCACCCCGGCAGGGAGAGGCCTACGAGCAGTACTTC.

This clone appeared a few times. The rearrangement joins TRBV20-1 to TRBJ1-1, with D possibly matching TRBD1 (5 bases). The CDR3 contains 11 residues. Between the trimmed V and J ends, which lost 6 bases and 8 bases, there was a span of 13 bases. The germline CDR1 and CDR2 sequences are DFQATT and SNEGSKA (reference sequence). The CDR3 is CSALPYREAFF. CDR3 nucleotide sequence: TGCAGTGCCCTACCGTACAGGGAAGCTTTCTTT.

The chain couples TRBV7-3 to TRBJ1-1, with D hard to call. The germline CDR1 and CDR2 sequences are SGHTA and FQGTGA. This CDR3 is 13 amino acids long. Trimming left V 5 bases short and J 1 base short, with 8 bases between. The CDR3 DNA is TGTGCCAGCAGCCTTCAGCCGAACACTGAAGCTTTCTTT. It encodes CASSLQPNTEAFF.

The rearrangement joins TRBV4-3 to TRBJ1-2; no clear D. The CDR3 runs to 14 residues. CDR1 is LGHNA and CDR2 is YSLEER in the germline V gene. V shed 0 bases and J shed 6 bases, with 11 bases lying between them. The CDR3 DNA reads TGCGCCAGCAGCCAAGATGGGTGGAAGCATGGCTACACCTTC. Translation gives CASSQDGWKHGYTF.

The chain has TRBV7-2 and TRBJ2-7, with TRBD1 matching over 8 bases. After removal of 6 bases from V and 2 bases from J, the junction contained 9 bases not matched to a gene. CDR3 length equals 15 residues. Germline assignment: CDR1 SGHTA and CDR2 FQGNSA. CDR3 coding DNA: TGTGCCAGCAGGGACCGGGACAGGAACCCCTACGAGCAGTACTTC. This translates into CASRDRDRNPYEQYF.

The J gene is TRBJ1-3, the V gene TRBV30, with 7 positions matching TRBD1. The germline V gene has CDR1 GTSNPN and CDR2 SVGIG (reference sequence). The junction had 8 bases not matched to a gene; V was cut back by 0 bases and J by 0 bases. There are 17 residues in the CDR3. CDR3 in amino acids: CAWSVRQGVYSGNTIYF. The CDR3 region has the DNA TGTGCCTGGAGTGTTAGGCAGGGGGTCTACTCTGGAAACACCATATATTTT.

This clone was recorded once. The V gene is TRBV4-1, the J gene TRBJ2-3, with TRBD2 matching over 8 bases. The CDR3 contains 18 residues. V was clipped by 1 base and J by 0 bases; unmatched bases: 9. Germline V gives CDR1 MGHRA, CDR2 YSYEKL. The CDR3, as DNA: TGCGCCAGCAGCCAAGGGGTGGGCGGGGGGTCTAGCACAGATACGCAGTATTTT. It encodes CASSQGVGGGSSTDTQYF.

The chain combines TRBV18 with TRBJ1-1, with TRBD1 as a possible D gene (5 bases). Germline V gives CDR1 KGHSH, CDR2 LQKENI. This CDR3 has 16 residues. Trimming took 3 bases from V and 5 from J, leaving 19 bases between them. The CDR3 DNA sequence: TGTGCCAGCTCACCGCTAGAGAAAGGGGTAGGGACTGAAGCTTTCTTT. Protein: CASSPLEKGVGTEAFF.

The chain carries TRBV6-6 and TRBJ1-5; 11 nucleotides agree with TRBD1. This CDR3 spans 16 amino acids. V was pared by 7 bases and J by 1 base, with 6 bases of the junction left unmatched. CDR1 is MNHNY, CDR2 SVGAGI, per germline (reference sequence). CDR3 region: CASTGTGGVSNQPQHF. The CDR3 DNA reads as TGTGCCAGCACTGGGACAGGGGGGGTGAGCAATCAGCCCCAGCATTTT.

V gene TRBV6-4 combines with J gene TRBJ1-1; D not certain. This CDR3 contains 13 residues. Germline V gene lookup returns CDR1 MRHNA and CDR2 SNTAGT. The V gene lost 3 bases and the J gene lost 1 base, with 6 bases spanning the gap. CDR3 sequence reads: CASSENTNTEAFF. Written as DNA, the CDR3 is TGTGCCAGCAGTGAAAACACGAACACTGAAGCTTTCTTT.

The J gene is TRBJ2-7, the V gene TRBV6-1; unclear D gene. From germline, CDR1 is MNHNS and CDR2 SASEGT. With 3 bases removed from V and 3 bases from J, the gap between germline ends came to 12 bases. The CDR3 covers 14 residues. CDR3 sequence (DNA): TGTGCCAGCAGTGAGGGCAGGTTAATCTACGAGCAGTACTTC. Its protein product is CASSEGRLIYEQYF.

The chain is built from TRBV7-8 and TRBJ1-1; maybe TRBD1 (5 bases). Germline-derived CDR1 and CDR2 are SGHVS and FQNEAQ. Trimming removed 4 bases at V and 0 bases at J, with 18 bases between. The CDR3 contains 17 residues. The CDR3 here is CASSWNPPGLMNTEAFF. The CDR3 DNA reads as TGTGCCAGCAGCTGGAACCCCCCGGGACTGATGAACACTGAAGCTTTCTTT. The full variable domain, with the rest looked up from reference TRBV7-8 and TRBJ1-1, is GAGVSQSPRYKVAKRGQDVALRCDPISGHVSLFWYQQALGQGPEFLTYFQNEAQLDKSGLPSDRFFAERPEGSVSTLKIQRTQQEDSAVYLCASSWNPPGLMNTEAFFGQGTRLTVV.

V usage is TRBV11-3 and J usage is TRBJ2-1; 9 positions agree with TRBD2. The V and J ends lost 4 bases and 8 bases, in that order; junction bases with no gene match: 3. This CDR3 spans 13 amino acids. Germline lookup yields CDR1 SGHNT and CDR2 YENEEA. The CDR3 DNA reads TGTGCCAGCAGCTATAGCGGGAGCTATGAGCAGTTCTTC. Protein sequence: CASSYSGSYEQFF.

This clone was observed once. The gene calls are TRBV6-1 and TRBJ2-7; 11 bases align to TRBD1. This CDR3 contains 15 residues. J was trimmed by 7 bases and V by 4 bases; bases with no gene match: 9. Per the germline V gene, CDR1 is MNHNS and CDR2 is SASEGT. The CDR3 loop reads CASSGAGTGGWEQYF. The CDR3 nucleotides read TGTGCCAGCAGTGGAGCCGGGACAGGGGGATGGGAGCAGTACTTC.

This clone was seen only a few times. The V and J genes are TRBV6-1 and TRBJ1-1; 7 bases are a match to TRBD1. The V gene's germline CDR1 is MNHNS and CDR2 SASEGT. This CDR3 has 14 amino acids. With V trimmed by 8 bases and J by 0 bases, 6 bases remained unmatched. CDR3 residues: CASARDSLNTEAFF. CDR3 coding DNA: TGTGCCAGCGCTCGGGACAGCCTGAACACTGAAGCTTTCTTT.

The CDR3 protein is CASSYFGTGGEQYF. CDR3 DNA: TGTGCCAGCAGTTACTTTGGGACAGGGGGCGAGCAGTACTTC. The genes are TRBV6-5 and TRBJ2-7; 11 bases align to TRBD1. The CDR3 spans 14 residues. The V gene end was trimmed by 1 base and the J gene end by 6 bases; junction bases not matched to a gene: 2. Germline assignment: CDR1 MNHEY and CDR2 SVGAGI.